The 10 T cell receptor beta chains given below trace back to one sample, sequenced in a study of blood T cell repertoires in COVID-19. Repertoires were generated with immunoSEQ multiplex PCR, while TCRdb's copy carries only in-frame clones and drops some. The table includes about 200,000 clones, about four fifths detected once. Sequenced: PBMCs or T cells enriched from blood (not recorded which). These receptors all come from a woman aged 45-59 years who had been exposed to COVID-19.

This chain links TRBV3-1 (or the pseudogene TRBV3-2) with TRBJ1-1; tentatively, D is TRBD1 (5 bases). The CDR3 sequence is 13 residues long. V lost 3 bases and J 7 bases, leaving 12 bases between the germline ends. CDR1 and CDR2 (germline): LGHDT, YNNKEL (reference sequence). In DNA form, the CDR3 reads TGTGCCAGCAGCCAGGACGGACAAGGTGAAGCTTTCTTT. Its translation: CASSQDGQGEAFF.

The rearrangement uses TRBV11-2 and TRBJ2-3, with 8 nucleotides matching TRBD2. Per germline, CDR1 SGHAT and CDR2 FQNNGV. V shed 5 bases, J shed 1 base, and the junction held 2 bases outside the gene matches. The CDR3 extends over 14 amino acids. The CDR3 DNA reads TGTGCCAGCAGCAGTAGCGGGGGCACAGATACGCAGTATTTT. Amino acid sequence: CASSSSGGTDTQYF.

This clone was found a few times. DNA of the CDR3: TGCGCCAGCAGCCAAGAATTGGAGAATTCACCCCTCCACTTT. Its translation: CASSQELENSPLHF. This chain joins TRBV4-3 and TRBJ1-6; D unclear. Germline values: CDR1 LGHNA, CDR2 YSLEER. The CDR3 runs 14 residues. Trimming stripped 0 bases from V and 7 bases from J, with 7 bases between.

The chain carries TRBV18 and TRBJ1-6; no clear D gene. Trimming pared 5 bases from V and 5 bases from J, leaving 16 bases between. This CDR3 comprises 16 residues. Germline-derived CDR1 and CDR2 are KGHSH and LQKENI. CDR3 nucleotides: TGTGCCAGCTCAGAGCGTGGGTTGTGGAATAATTCACCCCTCCACTTT. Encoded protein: CASSERGLWNNSPLHF.

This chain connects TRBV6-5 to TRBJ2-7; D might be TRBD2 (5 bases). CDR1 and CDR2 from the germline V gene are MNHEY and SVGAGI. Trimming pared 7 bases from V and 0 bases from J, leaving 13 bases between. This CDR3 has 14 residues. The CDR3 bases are TGTGCCAGCAACCCCCGGGGTGGCTCCTACGAGCAGTACTTC. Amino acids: CASNPRGGSYEQYF.

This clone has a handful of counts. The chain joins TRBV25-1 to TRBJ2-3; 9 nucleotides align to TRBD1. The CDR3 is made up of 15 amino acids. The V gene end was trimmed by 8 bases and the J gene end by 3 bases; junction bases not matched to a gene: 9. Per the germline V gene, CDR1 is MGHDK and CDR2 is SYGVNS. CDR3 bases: TGTGCCAGCGGCAACCGGGACAGGGCTACAGATACGCAGTATTTT. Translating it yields CASGNRDRATDTQYF.

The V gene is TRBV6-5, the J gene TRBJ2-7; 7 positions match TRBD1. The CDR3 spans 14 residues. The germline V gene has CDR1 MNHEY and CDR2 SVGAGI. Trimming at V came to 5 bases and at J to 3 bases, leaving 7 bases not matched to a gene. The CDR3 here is CASSRDREYYEQYF. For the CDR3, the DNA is TGTGCCAGCAGTAGAGACAGGGAATACTACGAGCAGTACTTC.

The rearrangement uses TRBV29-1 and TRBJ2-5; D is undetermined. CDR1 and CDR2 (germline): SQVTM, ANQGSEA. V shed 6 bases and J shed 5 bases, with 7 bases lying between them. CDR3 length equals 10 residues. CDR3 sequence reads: CSVRGETQYF. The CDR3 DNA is TGCAGCGTCCGCGGTGAGACCCAGTACTTC.

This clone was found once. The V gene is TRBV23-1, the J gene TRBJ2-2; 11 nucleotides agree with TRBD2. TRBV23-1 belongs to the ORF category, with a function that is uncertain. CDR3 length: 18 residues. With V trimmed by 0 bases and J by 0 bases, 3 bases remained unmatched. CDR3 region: CASSQSLAGGPNTGELFF. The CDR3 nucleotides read TGCGCCAGCAGTCAATCGCTAGCGGGGGGCCCGAACACCGGGGAGCTGTTTTTT.

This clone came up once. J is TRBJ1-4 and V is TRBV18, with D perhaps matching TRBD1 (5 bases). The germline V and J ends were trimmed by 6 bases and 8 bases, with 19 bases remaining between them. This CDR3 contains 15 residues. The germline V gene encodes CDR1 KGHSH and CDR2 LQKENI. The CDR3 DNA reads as TGTGCCAGCTCCCTATCAGGGTCGAGAAGAGAAAAACTGTTTTTT. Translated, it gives CASSLSGSRREKLFF. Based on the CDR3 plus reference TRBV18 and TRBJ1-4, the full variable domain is NAGVMQNPRHLVRRRGQEARLRCSPMKGHSHVYWYRQLPEEGLKFMVYLQKENIIDESGMPKERFSAEFPKEGPSILRIQQVVRGDSAAYFCASSLSGSRREKLFFGSGTQLSVL.